What follows describes a single TCR beta chain. TCRdb's copy holds only in-frame clones and misses some; the assay was immunoSEQ multiplex PCR. The sample lists roughly 120,000 clones; about 88% were seen once. The source of the sample is a study of control samples from healthy donors and cancer patients. The germline V gene has CDR1 SGHVS and CDR2 FQNEAQ. The CDR3 loop spans 15 amino acids. The ends were cut back, 5 bases at V and 3 bases at J, with 16 bases in the middle. V and J are TRBV7-8 and TRBJ1-2; D gene unclear. What was sequenced was blood. The sequence was collected from a man aged 50-60 years in good health. CDR3 DNA: TGTGCCAGCAGCCCCGTCCGGGTCGGAGACTATGGCTACACCTTC. Residues: CASSPVRVGDYGYTF.